These 30 T cell receptor beta chains originate from one sample sequenced in a study of blood T cell repertoires in COVID-19. TCRdb's copy holds only in-frame clones and misses some; the assay was immunoSEQ multiplex PCR. The data hold 59,000 or so clones, with around four fifths observed a single time. Sequencing was carried out using peripheral blood. The source of these receptors is a human donor in a cohort sampled during active COVID-19.

V is TRBV4-1 and J is TRBJ1-1; possible D gene TRBD1, 6 bases. V shed 1 base and J shed 1 base, with 28 bases lying between them. Germline assignment: CDR1 MGHRA and CDR2 YSYEKL. The CDR3 extends over 21 amino acids. The CDR3 region is CASSQVIWLRTQGRGNTEAFF. CDR3 bases: TGCGCCAGCAGCCAAGTGATATGGCTTAGGACTCAGGGCAGGGGGAACACTGAAGCTTTCTTT.

This chain uses TRBV6-1 with TRBJ2-3; D perhaps matches TRBD2 (5 bases). The CDR3 spans 12 residues. V was clipped by 3 bases and J by 6 bases, with 7 bases between them. Germline CDR1 MNHNS, CDR2 SASEGT. CDR3 sequence reads: CASSERVDTQYF. The DNA of the CDR3 is TGTGCCAGCAGTGAGAGGGTTGATACGCAGTATTTT.

The V and J genes are TRBV11-2 and TRBJ2-2, with a weak D call TRBD2 (7 bases). V lost 1 base and J lost 4, with 13 bases in between. The CDR3 is 16 residues long. Looked up from germline, CDR1 is SGHAT and CDR2 is FQNNGV. Here the CDR3 reads CASSLAPGGATGELFF. The CDR3 DNA reads TGTGCCAGCAGCTTAGCCCCGGGGGGCGCCACCGGGGAGCTGTTTTTT.

The V and J genes are TRBV19 and TRBJ2-3; 7 bases match TRBD2. Germline CDR1 and CDR2: LNHDA and SQIVND (reference sequence). This CDR3 comprises 15 residues. V lost 5 bases and J lost 4; bases outside the gene matches: 9. In DNA, the CDR3 is TGTGCCAGTAGTCCCTTTGCGGGGGTCGCAGATACGCAGTATTTT. Amino acids: CASSPFAGVADTQYF.

The rearrangement links TRBV5-1 to TRBJ2-1, with 7 bases aligning to TRBD2. Germline CDR1 SGHRS, CDR2 YFSETQ. The V segment lost 4 bases and the J segment 1 base; nucleotides outside the gene matches: 11. The CDR3 runs to 17 residues. As DNA, the CDR3 is TGCGCCAGCAGCCCCCGGGCAGCGGGGTCATCCTACAATGAGCAGTTCTTC. The encoded protein is CASSPRAAGSSYNEQFF. Filled out from reference TRBV5-1 and TRBJ2-1, the complete variable domain reads KAGVTQTPRYLIKTRGQQVTLSCSPISGHRSVSWYQQTPGQGLQFLFEYFSETQRNKGNFPGRFSGRQFSNSRSEMNVSTLELGDSALYLCASSPRAAGSSYNEQFFGPGTRLTVL.

This chain uses TRBV5-6 with TRBJ2-7, with unresolved D. CDR1 and CDR2 from the germline V gene are SGHDT and YYEEEE. This CDR3 comprises 14 residues. Trimming stripped 3 bases from V and 2 bases from J, with 12 bases between. CDR3 loop: CASSSTTFPYEQYV. CDR3 sequence (DNA): TGTGCCAGCAGCTCCACGACATTCCCCTACGAGCAGTACGTC.

The V and J genes are TRBV7-9 and TRBJ2-5, with a tentative D call TRBD2 (6 bases). The CDR3 loop spans 17 amino acids. Trimming removed 5 bases at V and 4 bases at J, with 23 bases between. Germline V gives CDR1 SEHNR, CDR2 FQNEAQ (reference sequence). Here the CDR3 reads CASSPRAGQRAGETQYF. The DNA of the CDR3 is TGTGCCAGCAGCCCTAGAGCGGGCCAGCGGGCTGGAGAGACCCAGTACTTC.

The chain has TRBV7-3 and TRBJ2-5, with TRBD1 as a possible D gene (6 bases). Germline loops: CDR1 SGHTA, CDR2 FQGTGA. The CDR3 sequence is 16 residues long. The ends were cut back, 5 bases at V and 4 bases at J, with 20 bases in the middle. CDR3 bases: TGTGCCAGCAGCCAACACATAGGGCAGGGGCCAGAGACCCAGTACTTC. This gives the protein CASSQHIGQGPETQYF.

The CDR3 region is CASRQGSGYTF. DNA for the CDR3: TGCGCCAGCCGACAGGGCTCTGGCTACACCTTC. The chain joins TRBV5-1 to TRBJ1-2; 7 positions agree with TRBD1. This CDR3 is built from 11 residues. V lost 7 bases and J lost 7; bases outside the gene matches: 4. The germline V gene encodes CDR1 SGHRS and CDR2 YFSETQ.

This clone has more than one count but fewer than ten. This sequence joins TRBV10-1 and TRBJ1-4; D not certain. The CDR3 length is 13 residues. The germline gives CDR1 WNHNN, CDR2 SYGVQD (reference sequence). V was clipped by 6 bases and J by 7 bases, with 12 bases between them. Here the CDR3 DNA reads TGCGCCAGCAGGGGCTCGGCGGGTGAAAAACTGTTTTTT. Its protein is CASRGSAGEKLFF.

The V and J genes are TRBV5-4 and TRBJ2-4, with 7 nucleotides matching TRBD2. The CDR3 spans 14 residues. Trimming cost V 5 bases and J 5 bases; bases outside gene matches: 7. CDR1 SGHNT and CDR2 YYREEE come from the germline V gene (reference sequence). The CDR3 spells CASSWGGRENIQYF. The DNA for the CDR3 is TGTGCCAGCAGTTGGGGAGGGAGGGAAAACATTCAGTACTTC. Filled out from reference TRBV5-4 and TRBJ2-4, the complete variable domain reads ETGVTQSPTHLIKTRGQQVTLRCSSQSGHNTVSWYQQALGQGPQFIFQYYREEENGRGNFPPRFSGLQFPNYSSELNVNALELDDSALYLCASSWGGRENIQYFGAGTRLSVL.

In this sample, this clone turned up once. V is TRBV5-5 and J is TRBJ2-1; possible D gene TRBD2, 5 bases. From germline, CDR1 is SGHKS and CDR2 YYEKEE (reference sequence). The V end lost 2 bases, the J end lost 5 bases, and 11 bases lay between the germline ends. This CDR3 region has 14 residues. CDR3 amino acids: CASSFPGNNNEQFF. The DNA of the CDR3 is TGTGCCAGCAGCTTCCCGGGAAACAACAATGAGCAGTTCTTC.

The rearrangement links TRBV11-3 to TRBJ1-4; 7 bases line up with TRBD1. The CDR3 totals 15 residues. Germline CDR1 reads SGHNT; CDR2 reads YENEEA. The trim removed 8 bases at V and 3 bases at J, leaving 9 bases unmatched. The CDR3 spells CASAGPGQANEKLFF. For the CDR3, the DNA is TGTGCCAGCGCCGGTCCCGGACAGGCTAATGAAAAACTGTTTTTT.

V gene TRBV7-2 combines with J gene TRBJ2-5; TRBD2 matches at 12 bases. This CDR3 region has 15 residues. The V gene end was trimmed by 5 bases and the J gene end by 6 bases; junction bases not matched to a gene: 7. CDR1 SGHTA and CDR2 FQGNSA come from the germline V gene. The DNA for the CDR3 is TGTGCCAGCAGCCCCCGACTAGCGGGGGTGAAGACCCAGTACTTC. It yields the protein CASSPRLAGVKTQYF.

This rearrangement joins TRBV12-3 or TRBV12-4 to TRBJ2-7; the D is unclear. There are 11 residues in the CDR3. The V and J ends lost 6 bases and 7 bases respectively, with 10 bases between them. CDR3 in amino acids: CASSGAREQYV. Written as DNA, the CDR3 is TGTGCCAGCAGCGGAGCCCGGGAGCAGTACGTC.

With regard to this clone: A read error may produce the germline difference seen at one junction end. This chain connects TRBV3-1 (or the pseudogene TRBV3-2) to TRBJ1-4; a possible D gene is TRBD1 (5 bases). The CDR3 is 12 amino acids. Germline lookup yields CDR1 LGHDT and CDR2 YNNKEL (reference sequence). This CDR3 is CASTQRGEKLFF. The DNA for the CDR3 is TGTGCCAGCACCCAACGGGGGGAAAAACTGTTTTTT.

V is TRBV7-8 and J is TRBJ2-3, with 8 bases identical to TRBD2. Germline V CDR1 and CDR2: SGHVS, FQNEAQ. Trimming cost V 1 base and J 1 base; bases outside gene matches: 7. The CDR3 loop spans 17 amino acids. The CDR3 loop reads CASSLGRAGARTDTQYF. CDR3 coding DNA: TGTGCCAGCAGCTTAGGGAGAGCGGGGGCGCGCACAGATACGCAGTATTTT. Together with reference TRBV7-8 and TRBJ2-3, the CDR3 gives the full variable domain: GAGVSQSPRYKVAKRGQDVALRCDPISGHVSLFWYQQALGQGPEFLTYFQNEAQLDKSGLPSDRFFAERPEGSVSTLKIQRTQQEDSAVYLCASSLGRAGARTDTQYFGPGTRLTVL.

This chain links TRBV5-6 with TRBJ2-1, with D tentatively TRBD2 (6 bases). Germline lookup yields CDR1 SGHDT and CDR2 YYEEEE. This CDR3 is built from 15 residues. V was shortened by 6 bases and J by 4 bases, with 17 bases between the two germline ends. The CDR3 loop reads CASNGRRERYNEQFF. CDR3 in DNA: TGTGCCAGCAACGGGCGGAGGGAGAGGTACAATGAGCAGTTCTTC.

This chain links TRBV18 with TRBJ1-2; weak D call: TRBD1 (5 bases). The germline V gene encodes CDR1 KGHSH and CDR2 LQKENI. The CDR3 consists of 14 residues. The ends were cut back, 0 bases at V and 8 bases at J, with 13 bases in the middle. The CDR3 spells CASSPPSQGGGYTF. The CDR3 DNA follows: TGTGCCAGCTCACCACCTTCTCAGGGAGGAGGCTACACCTTC.

This chain joins TRBV11-2 and TRBJ2-5; a possible D gene is TRBD1 (5 bases). In germline, CDR1 is SGHAT, CDR2 FQNNGV. The length of the CDR3 is 15 residues. V was pared by 5 bases and J by 2 bases, with 15 bases between. This chain's CDR3 is CASSALTESQETQYF. The CDR3 DNA follows: TGTGCCAGCAGCGCCCTGACAGAAAGTCAAGAGACCCAGTACTTC.

The CDR3 region is CASRPPGAGGYEQYF. The CDR3 nucleotides are TGTGCCAGCAGACCCCCGGGAGCGGGGGGGTACGAGCAGTACTTC. The rearrangement joins TRBV6-5 to TRBJ2-7; TRBD2 aligns across 10 bases. This CDR3 region has 15 residues. J lost 4 bases, V lost 6 bases, and 9 bases had no gene match. Germline V gene data show CDR1 as MNHEY and CDR2 as SVGAGI.

The CDR3 loop is CSVEDPGQGCCEQYV. The CDR3 DNA sequence: TGCAGCGTTGAAGATCCGGGACAGGGATGTTGCGAGCAGTACGTC. The chain is built from TRBV29-1 and TRBJ2-7, with 9 bases identical to TRBD1. The V and J ends lost 0 bases and 6 bases, in that order; junction bases with no gene match: 9. Germline CDR1 and CDR2: SQVTM and ANQGSEA. CDR3 length equals 15 residues.

The J gene is TRBJ1-6, the V gene TRBV5-1, with 7 nucleotides matching TRBD1. The V and J ends lost 7 bases and 1 base, in that order; junction bases with no gene match: 8. The CDR3 is 16 residues long. CDR1 and CDR2 (germline): SGHRS, YFSETQ. This CDR3 reads CASGQGENSYNSPLHF. CDR3 sequence (DNA): TGCGCCAGCGGGCAGGGGGAGAATTCCTATAATTCACCCCTCCACTTT.

The chain employs TRBV6-5 and TRBJ1-2; no reliable D call. The CDR3 sequence is 13 residues long. V lost 2 bases, J lost 6 bases, and 10 bases lay in between. Germline V lookup: CDR1 MNHEY, CDR2 SVGAGI. The DNA for the CDR3 is TGTGCCAGCAGTTACGGTCAACAGAATGGCTACACCTTC. Its protein product is CASSYGQQNGYTF.

The CDR3 sequence is CASSQEDRVGGYTF. The CDR3 DNA is TGTGCCAGCAGCCAAGAAGACAGGGTCGGTGGCTACACCTTC. This chain uses TRBV4-2 with TRBJ1-2, with 7 bases aligning to TRBD1. Germline CDR1 reads LGHNA; CDR2 reads YNFKEQ. The CDR3 runs to 14 residues. J was trimmed by 7 bases and V by 0 bases; bases with no gene match: 5.

V is TRBV6-5 and J is TRBJ2-5; a weak D match, TRBD2 (6 bases). The CDR3 runs to 12 residues. CDR1 and CDR2 (germline): MNHEY, SVGAGI. V lost 6 bases and J lost 5, with 10 bases in between. CDR3 DNA: TGTGCCAGCAGCGGACTATTTGAGACCCAGTACTTC. Amino acids: CASSGLFETQYF.

As concerns this clone: One end of the junction varies from germline; a read error may be responsible. The genes are TRBV12-3 or TRBV12-4 and TRBJ1-2; D is possibly TRBD1 (6 bases). This CDR3 has 13 amino acids. In nucleotides, the CDR3 is TGTGCCAGCAGTATAGCGGACAGCTATGGCTACACCTTC. As protein: CASSIADSYGYTF.

The rearrangement joins TRBV6-1 to TRBJ1-2; TRBD1 aligns across 8 bases. J lost 5 bases, V lost 2 bases, and 4 bases had no gene match. Germline loops: CDR1 MNHNS, CDR2 SASEGT. The CDR3 is 14 residues long. The CDR3 DNA sequence: TGTGCCAGCAGTGAAAGCTGGGACAGGTATGGCTACACCTTC. This sequence encodes CASSESWDRYGYTF.

The chain links TRBV18 to TRBJ2-3, with 13 nucleotides matching TRBD2. Unmatched junction bases numbered 7, after V lost 6 bases and J lost 4 bases. The V gene's germline CDR1 is KGHSH and CDR2 LQKENI. The CDR3 covers 16 residues. The DNA for the CDR3 is TGTGCCAGCTCCCAAACCGGGACTAGCGGGGCAGATACGCAGTATTTT. It encodes CASSQTGTSGADTQYF.

V is TRBV15 and J is TRBJ1-3; TRBD1 matches 8 bases. This CDR3 comprises 14 residues. J lost 2 bases, V lost 4 bases, and 1 base had no gene match. Germline lookup yields CDR1 LNHNV and CDR2 YYDKDF (reference sequence). The CDR3 nucleotides read TGTGCCACCAGCAACAGGGGGACTGGAAACACCATATATTTT. This gives the protein CATSNRGTGNTIYF.